One and the same sample provided the 17 T cell receptor beta chains below, sequenced in a study of T-cell reconstitution after alpha-beta-depleted transplantation in children. The TCRbeta library incorporated unique molecular identifiers. TCRdb reprocessed the PCR reads with MiXCR, giving one entry per CDR3 protein. The repertoire consists of around 480,000 distinct CDR3 sequences, with roughly 33% occurring once and the leading ten covering approximately 2.3%. The sample in question was PBMCs from the stem cell graft donor, obtained from the stem cell graft. These receptors were obtained from a human donor who donated a stem cell graft to a child with aplastic anemia.

The chain recombines TRBV28 with TRBJ2-7; 7 bases fit TRBD1. Germline CDR1 and CDR2: MDHEN and SYDVKM. The CDR3 has 14 residues. The CDR3 DNA reads as TGTCCCAGCAGTTTAAGACAGGGAGACTACGAGCAGTACGTC. It encodes CPSSLRQGDYEQYV.

This chain connects TRBV6-4 to TRBJ2-7; 7 nucleotides line up with TRBD2. The V gene end was trimmed by 7 bases and the J gene end by 5 bases; junction bases not matched to a gene: 14. The CDR3 consists of 15 residues. Per germline, CDR1 MRHNA and CDR2 SNTAGT. Here the CDR3 reads CASTLWREPQDEQYV. CDR3 nucleotides: TGTGCCAGCACCCTTTGGCGGGAGCCTCAGGACGAGCAGTACGTC.

This clonotype has a handful of counts. The chain combines TRBV6-5 with TRBJ2-3; unclear D gene. The CDR3 is made up of 16 amino acids. Germline V gene sequence: CDR1 MNHEY, CDR2 SVGAGI. Trimming pared 0 bases from V and 9 bases from J, leaving 19 bases between. The CDR3 is CASSYSESRERSTQYF. The CDR3 DNA follows: TGTGCCAGCAGTTACTCAGAGTCCCGAGAACGAAGCACGCAGTATTTT.

This clonotype was observed many times. The V gene is TRBV9, the J gene TRBJ2-1; 7 bases agree with TRBD2. The J segment lost 9 bases and the V segment lost 4 bases, leaving 7 bases of the junction unmatched. The CDR3 has 13 amino acids. Germline assignment: CDR1 SGDLS and CDR2 YYNGEE. The DNA of the CDR3 is TGTGCCAGCAGCCCTCTAGCGGCCGGTGAGCAGTTCTTC. Amino acids: CASSPLAAGEQFF.

The chain links TRBV7-9 to TRBJ2-3; D not certain. Deletions cut 4 bases from V and 9 bases from J, with 17 bases between. Germline V gene lookup returns CDR1 SEHNR and CDR2 FQNEAQ (reference sequence). The CDR3 is 14 residues long. The CDR3 DNA is TGTGCCAGCAGCTCGAGCGAGCACTTGGACACGCAGTATTTT. Residues: CASSSSEHLDTQYF.

V usage is TRBV5-1 and J usage is TRBJ1-2; TRBD1 matches 12 bases. Germline V lookup: CDR1 SGHRS, CDR2 YFSETQ. This CDR3 has 15 amino acids. V lost 3 bases, J lost 7 bases, and 7 bases stayed unmatched. The CDR3 sequence is CASSSGTGGFSGYTF. CDR3 nucleotide sequence: TGCGCCAGCAGCTCAGGGACAGGGGGCTTCTCTGGCTACACCTTC. Variable domain in full (rest from reference TRBV5-1 and TRBJ1-2): KAGVTQTPRYLIKTRGQQVTLSCSPISGHRSVSWYQQTPGQGLQFLFEYFSETQRNKGNFPGRFSGRQFSNSRSEMNVSTLELGDSALYLCASSSGTGGFSGYTFGSGTRLTVV.

J is TRBJ2-7 and V is TRBV7-9; TRBD1 is a possible D gene (5 bases). The CDR3 extends over 12 amino acids. CDR1 SEHNR and CDR2 FQNEAQ come from the germline V gene (reference sequence). Trimming stripped 6 bases from V and 9 bases from J, with 15 bases between. CDR3 sequence reads: CASRQGSFRQYF. Here the CDR3 DNA reads TGTGCCAGCAGGCAGGGCTCCTTCAGGCAGTACTTC.

The rearrangement joins TRBV25-1 to TRBJ1-4, with 7 bases that match TRBD1. This CDR3 has 18 amino acids. The V gene's germline CDR1 is MGHDK and CDR2 SYGVNS. V dropped 4 bases and J dropped 0; count of bases not matched to a gene: 11. CDR3: CASSGDSLRQATNEKLFF. In nucleotides, the CDR3 is TGTGCCAGCAGTGGGGACAGCCTCCGGCAGGCAACTAATGAAAAACTGTTTTTT.

The rearrangement links TRBV20-1 to TRBJ2-1; TRBD1 agrees at 7 bases. The V and J ends lost 2 bases and 14 bases, in that order; junction bases with no gene match: 9. Germline lookup yields CDR1 DFQATT and CDR2 SNEGSKA (reference sequence). CDR3 length: 12 amino acids. This chain's CDR3 is CSARIDRDVEFF. CDR3 bases: TGCAGTGCTAGAATTGACAGGGACGTGGAGTTCTTC.

This rearrangement joins TRBV25-1 to TRBJ2-7; either TRBD1 or TRBD2 may supply D (5 bases each). The CDR3 runs 13 residues. The ends were cut back, 4 bases at V and 9 bases at J, with 16 bases in the middle. Germline lookup yields CDR1 MGHDK and CDR2 SYGVNS. The CDR3 nucleotides are TGTGCCAGCAGTGCGGGATCACCGAGGGGGCAGTACTTC. Protein product: CASSAGSPRGQYF.

This chain uses TRBV6-1 with TRBJ2-3; TRBD2 aligns across 10 bases. The CDR3 sequence is 16 residues long. Germline V gene data show CDR1 as MNHNS and CDR2 as SASEGT. J gave up 1 base and V 8 bases, and 9 bases lay outside the gene matches. The CDR3 nucleotides are TGTGCCAGCGGGACATCCGGGACTAGCGGCACAGATACGCAGTATTTT. It yields the protein CASGTSGTSGTDTQYF.

This clonotype was seen a few times. The chain links TRBV5-1 to TRBJ1-5; no clear D. The CDR3 sequence is 14 residues long. Germline values: CDR1 SGHRS, CDR2 YFSETQ. V gave up 0 bases and J gave up 4 bases, with 8 bases separating them. The CDR3 sequence: CASSLDLGNQPQHF. In DNA form, the CDR3 reads TGCGCCAGCAGCTTGGATCTGGGAAATCAGCCCCAGCATTTT. The whole variable domain, remainder taken from reference TRBV5-1 and TRBJ1-5, is KAGVTQTPRYLIKTRGQQVTLSCSPISGHRSVSWYQQTPGQGLQFLFEYFSETQRNKGNFPGRFSGRQFSNSRSEMNVSTLELGDSALYLCASSLDLGNQPQHFGDGTRLSIL.

The chain uses TRBV12-3 or TRBV12-4 and TRBJ2-1; a weak D match, TRBD1 (5 bases). The CDR3 has 17 amino acids. With 7 bases removed from V and 5 bases from J, the gap between germline ends came to 24 bases. Written as DNA, the CDR3 is TGTGCCAGCACCACCGCGCTCCGTCTAGGGGAAGACAATGAGCAGTTCTTC. This translates into CASTTALRLGEDNEQFF.

This clonotype appeared a few times. The V and J genes are TRBV20-1 and TRBJ2-1; TRBD2 agrees at 10 bases. V lost 0 bases, J lost 2 bases, and 7 bases stayed unmatched. The germline gives CDR1 DFQATT, CDR2 SNEGSKA (reference sequence). CDR3 length: 17 amino acids. The chain's CDR3 is CSARDERLAGAYNEQFF. The CDR3 region has the DNA TGCAGTGCTAGAGATGAGAGGCTAGCGGGGGCCTACAATGAGCAGTTCTTC.

The rearrangement joins TRBV7-6 to TRBJ2-5, with D perhaps matching TRBD1 or TRBD2 (5 bases each). CDR1 and CDR2 from the germline V gene are SGHVS and FNYEAQ. This CDR3 region has 14 residues. Trimming shortened V by 5 bases and J by 2 bases, and 12 bases separated the two germline ends. Here the CDR3 reads CASSHRGGQETQYF. In DNA, the CDR3 is TGTGCCAGCAGCCATCGGGGCGGGCAAGAGACCCAGTACTTC. Supplemented by reference TRBV7-6 and TRBJ2-5, the full variable domain reads GAGVSQSPRYKVTKRGQDVALRCDPISGHVSLYWYRQALGQGPEFLTYFNYEAQQDKSGLPNDRFSAERPEGSISTLTIQRTEQRDSAMYRCASSHRGGQETQYFGPGTRLLVL.

The chain couples TRBV7-2 to TRBJ1-2; D ambiguous. Germline assignment: CDR1 SGHTA and CDR2 FQGNSA. This CDR3 is 15 amino acids long. V was shortened by 6 bases and J by 5 bases, with 19 bases between the two germline ends. The CDR3 region is CASRSGPSWRYGYTF. The CDR3 nucleotides read TGTGCCAGCAGATCCGGGCCCTCCTGGCGGTATGGCTACACCTTC.

This chain uses TRBV29-1 with TRBJ2-7; D is ambiguous. The ends were cut back, 4 bases at V and 7 bases at J, with 11 bases in the middle. The germline CDR1 and CDR2 sequences are SQVTM and ANQGSEA. This CDR3 has 11 amino acids. The CDR3 loop reads CSVGVSREQYF. CDR3 DNA: TGCAGCGTTGGGGTCTCGAGGGAGCAGTACTTC.